This T cell receptor (beta chain) stems from a study of technical replicates of blood from several donors. This table comes from immunoSEQ multiplex PCR, and its TCRdb copy is limited to in-frame clones, with some not included. The sample includes 9,500 to 15,000 clones, about 94% of them seen just once. The CDR3 runs to 16 residues. From germline, CDR1 is LNHDA and CDR2 SQIVND (reference sequence). The ends were cut back, 5 bases at V and 4 bases at J, with 18 bases in the middle. The rearrangement joins TRBV19 to TRBJ1-5; no clear D. Sequencing used PBMCs. This TCR came from a human donor in good health. CDR3 DNA: TGTGCCAGTAGTCCCTCCGCGGCCACACCAAATCAGCCCCAGCATTTT. Translated: CASSPSAATPNQPQHF.